The 22 T cell receptor beta chains given below trace back to one sample, sequenced in a study of blood T cell repertoires in COVID-19. TCRdb's table, derived via immunoSEQ multiplex PCR, lists solely in-frame clones and lacks some. This sample yields 310,000 or so clones, of which about 85% are seen a single time; 5.5% to 6% belongs to the top ten. The material sequenced was PBMCs or T cells enriched from blood (not recorded which). Receptors were obtained from a woman in her twenties or thirties who had recovered from COVID-19.

CDR3 sequence reads: CATTPDNNNQPQHF. In DNA, the CDR3 is TGTGCCACCACCCCGGACAATAATAATCAGCCCCAGCATTTT. The genes are TRBV19 and TRBJ1-5, with D maybe TRBD1 (5 bases). Trimming shortened V by 10 bases and J by 4 bases, and 17 bases separated the two germline ends. This CDR3 spans 14 amino acids. Germline assignment: CDR1 LNHDA and CDR2 SQIVND (reference sequence). The whole variable domain, remainder taken from reference TRBV19 and TRBJ1-5, is DGGITQSPKYLFRKEGQNVTLSCEQNLNHDAMYWYRQDPGQGLRLIYYSQIVNDFQKGDIAEGYSVSREKKESFPLTVTSAQKNPTAFYLCATTPDNNNQPQHFGDGTRLSIL.

The sample holds one count of this clone. The chain combines TRBV6-5 with TRBJ2-5; 7 nucleotides line up with TRBD2. From germline, CDR1 is MNHEY and CDR2 SVGAGI. CDR3 length: 12 residues. V lost 5 bases, J lost 13 bases, and 10 bases stayed unmatched. As DNA, the CDR3 is TGTGCCAGCAGTCCCCAAGCGGGGATTGGGTACTTC. It is translated as CASSPQAGIGYF.

J is TRBJ1-5 and V is TRBV30; D uncertain. Trimming stripped 0 bases from V and 5 bases from J, with 14 bases between. Germline assignment: CDR1 GTSNPN and CDR2 SVGIG (reference sequence). CDR3 size: 15 residues. CDR3 coding DNA: TGTGCCTGGAGTGTACGAGGGAGAACCGATCAGCCCCAGCATTTT. Translating gives CAWSVRGRTDQPQHF.

This clone has more than one count but fewer than ten. The chain employs TRBV6-1 and TRBJ1-5; the D gene is possibly TRBD1 (5 bases). The germline gives CDR1 MNHNS, CDR2 SASEGT. V was cut by 0 bases and J by 1 base, with 7 bases left in between. This CDR3 contains 15 residues. This CDR3 is CASSEAGGSNQPQHF. CDR3 DNA sequence: TGTGCCAGCAGTGAAGCGGGGGGGAGCAATCAGCCCCAGCATTTT.

The chain combines TRBV11-2 with TRBJ2-3; 12 nucleotides align to TRBD2. The CDR3 is 16 residues long. V was clipped by 1 base and J by 2 bases; unmatched bases: 1. Germline lookup yields CDR1 SGHAT and CDR2 FQNNGV. The CDR3 loop is CASSLGLAGDTDTQYF. The CDR3 DNA follows: TGTGCCAGCAGCTTAGGACTAGCGGGGGACACAGATACGCAGTATTTT.

Only a few counts were recorded for this clone. The V call is TRBV27, the J call TRBJ1-2, with 8 bases that match TRBD1. Trimming removed 6 bases from V and 8 bases from J; junction bases left unmatched: 8. Germline CDR1 is MNHEY and CDR2 is SMNVEV (reference sequence). The CDR3 is 13 amino acids. The CDR3 reads CASRKTGEWGYTF. Written as DNA, the CDR3 is TGTGCCAGCAGGAAGACAGGGGAGTGGGGCTACACCTTC.

The J gene is TRBJ1-1, the V gene TRBV5-1; 12 bases are shared with TRBD1. The germline V gene encodes CDR1 SGHRS and CDR2 YFSETQ. The CDR3 totals 17 residues. V was pared by 0 bases and J by 4 bases, with 7 bases of the junction left unmatched. The CDR3 sequence: CASSLVGQGAGGTEAFF. The CDR3 DNA reads TGCGCCAGCAGCTTGGTGGGACAGGGGGCAGGCGGCACTGAAGCTTTCTTT.

V gene TRBV5-4 combines with J gene TRBJ1-4, with D possibly being TRBD1 (5 bases). The germline V gene encodes CDR1 SGHNT and CDR2 YYREEE (reference sequence). V shed 4 bases and J shed 0 bases, with 16 bases lying between them. The CDR3 is 17 residues long. This CDR3 is CASSATGLFATNEKLFF. CDR3 in DNA: TGTGCCAGCAGCGCAACGGGACTCTTTGCAACTAATGAAAAACTGTTTTTT.

V usage is TRBV4-3 and J usage is TRBJ1-1, with 8 nucleotides matching TRBD1. CDR1 LGHNA and CDR2 YSLEER come from the germline V gene. This CDR3 has 16 residues. V shed 4 bases, J shed 0 bases, and the junction held 7 bases outside the gene matches. The CDR3 nucleotides read TGCGCCAGCAGCCCGGAACTGACAGGGGTGAACACTGAAGCTTTCTTT. Translation: CASSPELTGVNTEAFF.

The chain recombines TRBV5-5 with TRBJ2-7; 7 bases are shared with TRBD1. Germline values: CDR1 SGHKS, CDR2 YYEKEE (reference sequence). The CDR3 consists of 14 residues. Trimming at V came to 7 bases and at J to 2 bases, leaving 9 bases not matched to a gene. The CDR3 is CASGTGVPTYEQYF. The DNA for the CDR3 is TGTGCCAGCGGAACAGGGGTCCCGACCTACGAGCAGTACTTC.

In this sample, this clone turned up once. The chain recombines TRBV5-5 with TRBJ2-2; 7 positions agree with TRBD1. The germline V gene encodes CDR1 SGHKS and CDR2 YYEKEE (reference sequence). With 4 bases clipped from V and 6 bases from J, the junction kept 6 bases outside the gene matches. This CDR3 is built from 14 residues. In DNA form, the CDR3 reads TGTGCCAGCAGCCGAGAGGGGGCCCCCGGGGAGCTGTTTTTT. As protein: CASSREGAPGELFF.

This chain connects TRBV10-3 to TRBJ1-2, with D unresolved. V dropped 3 bases and J dropped 4 bases, with 18 bases sitting between them. CDR1 and CDR2 (germline): ENHRY, SYGVKD. The CDR3 sequence is 16 residues long. The CDR3 DNA follows: TGTGCCATCAGTGAACCCGCCGCAATTATGGCCTATGGCTACACCTTC. It codes for CAISEPAAIMAYGYTF.

This clone has just a few counts. CDR3 nucleotides: TGTGCCAGCAGTGAAGCTGGGACAGGGAACTATGGCTACACCTTC. Its protein product is CASSEAGTGNYGYTF. The genes are TRBV2 and TRBJ1-2, with 9 bases identical to TRBD1. The CDR3 totals 15 residues. V was pared by 0 bases and J by 2 bases, with 1 base of the junction left unmatched. Germline V gene data show CDR1 as SNHLY and CDR2 as FYNNEI.

The chain combines TRBV9 with TRBJ2-3, with 10 bases matching TRBD2. This CDR3 is 16 amino acids long. Germline assignment: CDR1 SGDLS and CDR2 YYNGEE. Trimming took 6 bases from V and 1 from J; bases not matched to a gene: 8. The CDR3 protein is CASNPRLAGGTDTQYF. The DNA for the CDR3 is TGTGCCAGCAACCCCCGGCTAGCGGGGGGCACAGATACGCAGTATTTT.

The chain links TRBV9 to TRBJ1-3; 9 bases are shared with TRBD1. V gave up 3 bases and J gave up 1 base; unmatched junction bases: 5. The CDR3 is 16 amino acids. In germline, CDR1 is SGDLS, CDR2 YYNGEE. This CDR3 reads CASSGMGQGSGNTIYF. CDR3 DNA: TGTGCCAGCAGCGGGATGGGACAGGGTTCTGGAAACACCATATATTTT.

The J gene is TRBJ2-5, the V gene TRBV28, with D perhaps matching TRBD1 (6 bases). Per germline, CDR1 MDHEN and CDR2 SYDVKM. The V and J ends lost 6 bases and 0 bases respectively, with 14 bases between them. The CDR3 extends over 15 amino acids. CDR3 residues: CASSTRDTYQETQYF. In nucleotides, the CDR3 is TGTGCCAGCAGCACCCGGGACACCTACCAAGAGACCCAGTACTTC.

The chain couples TRBV19 to TRBJ1-1; D might be TRBD1 (6 bases). Trimming pared 5 bases from V and 3 bases from J, leaving 10 bases between. The CDR3 is 13 amino acids. The germline gives CDR1 LNHDA, CDR2 SQIVND (reference sequence). The CDR3 DNA reads as TGTGCCAGTAGTCCGACAGGCGACACTGAAGCTTTCTTT. This codes for CASSPTGDTEAFF.

This clone was observed a few times. J is TRBJ2-7 and V is TRBV2; D is unclear. The CDR3 has 12 amino acids. Per the germline V gene, CDR1 is SNHLY and CDR2 is FYNNEI. V was pared by 5 bases and J by 7 bases, with 12 bases between. The CDR3 DNA follows: TGTGCCAGCAGTTGGGCCCTTAGGGAGCAGTACTTC. Amino acids: CASSWALREQYF.

The J gene is TRBJ1-6, the V gene TRBV5-4, with 7 nucleotides matching TRBD1. The CDR3 length is 14 residues. The junction had 4 bases not matched to a gene; V was cut back by 4 bases and J by 6 bases. Germline V CDR1 and CDR2: SGHNT, YYREEE (reference sequence). The CDR3 DNA is TGTGCCAGCAGCCTAGGGGGCCTTAATTCACCCCTCCACTTT. Its translation: CASSLGGLNSPLHF.

V gene TRBV6-1 combines with J gene TRBJ2-7, with D tentatively TRBD2 (5 bases). The length of the CDR3 is 14 residues. The germline V gene has CDR1 MNHNS and CDR2 SASEGT. Trimming stripped 1 base from V and 2 bases from J, with 9 bases between. This chain's CDR3 is CASSEEVGTYEQYF. In DNA, the CDR3 is TGTGCCAGCAGTGAAGAGGTCGGGACCTACGAGCAGTACTTC.

This chain uses TRBV6-5 with TRBJ2-7; possible D gene TRBD2, 5 bases. Germline lookup yields CDR1 MNHEY and CDR2 SVGAGI. The CDR3 extends over 11 amino acids. Trimming stripped 7 bases from V and 4 bases from J, with 8 bases between. The CDR3 sequence: CASNRGYEQYF. The CDR3, as DNA: TGTGCCAGCAATCGGGGTTACGAGCAGTACTTC.

The genes are TRBV19 and TRBJ1-2; D is unclear. The CDR3 length is 15 residues. Trimming stripped 5 bases from V and 4 bases from J, with 17 bases between. Germline CDR1 is LNHDA and CDR2 is SQIVND (reference sequence). This chain's CDR3 is CASSQIPGVLYGYTF. The CDR3 region has the DNA TGTGCCAGTAGTCAAATTCCCGGGGTGCTCTATGGCTACACCTTC.